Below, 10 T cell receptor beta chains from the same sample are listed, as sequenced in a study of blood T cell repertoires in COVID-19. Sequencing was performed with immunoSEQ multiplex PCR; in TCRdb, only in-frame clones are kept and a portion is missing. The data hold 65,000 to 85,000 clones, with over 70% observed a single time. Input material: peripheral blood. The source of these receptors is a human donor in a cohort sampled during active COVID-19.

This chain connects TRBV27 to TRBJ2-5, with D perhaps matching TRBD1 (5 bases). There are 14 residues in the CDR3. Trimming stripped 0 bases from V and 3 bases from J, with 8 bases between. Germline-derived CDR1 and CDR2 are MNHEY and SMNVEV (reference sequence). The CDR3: CASSLSGPKETQYF. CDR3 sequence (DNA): TGTGCCAGCAGTTTATCGGGGCCAAAAGAGACCCAGTACTTC.

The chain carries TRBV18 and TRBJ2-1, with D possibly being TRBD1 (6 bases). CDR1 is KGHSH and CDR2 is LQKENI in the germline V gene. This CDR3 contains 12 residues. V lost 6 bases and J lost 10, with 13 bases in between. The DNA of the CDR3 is TGTGCCAGCTCCCCAACAGGGTTAGAGCAGTTCTTC. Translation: CASSPTGLEQFF.

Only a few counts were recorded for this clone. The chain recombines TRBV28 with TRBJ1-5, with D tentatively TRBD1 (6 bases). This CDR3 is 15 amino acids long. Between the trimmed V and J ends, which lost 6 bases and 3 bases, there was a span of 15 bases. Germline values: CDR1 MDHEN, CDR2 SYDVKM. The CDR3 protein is CASSSGDNNNQPQHF. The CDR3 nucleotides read TGTGCCAGCAGCTCAGGGGATAACAACAATCAGCCCCAGCATTTT.

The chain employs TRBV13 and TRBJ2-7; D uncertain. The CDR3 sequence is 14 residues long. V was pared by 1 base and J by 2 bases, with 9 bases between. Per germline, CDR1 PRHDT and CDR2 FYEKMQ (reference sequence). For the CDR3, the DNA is TGTGCCAGCAGCTTAGACGAGCCCCCCTACGAGCAGTACTTC. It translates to CASSLDEPPYEQYF.

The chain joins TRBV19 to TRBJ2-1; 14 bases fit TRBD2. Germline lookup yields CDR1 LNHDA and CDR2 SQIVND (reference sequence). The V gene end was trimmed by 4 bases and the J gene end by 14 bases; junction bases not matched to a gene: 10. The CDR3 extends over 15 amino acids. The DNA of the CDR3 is TGTGCCAGTAGTACACAAGGACTAGCGGGAGGTCCCGAGTTCTTC. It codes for CASSTQGLAGGPEFF.

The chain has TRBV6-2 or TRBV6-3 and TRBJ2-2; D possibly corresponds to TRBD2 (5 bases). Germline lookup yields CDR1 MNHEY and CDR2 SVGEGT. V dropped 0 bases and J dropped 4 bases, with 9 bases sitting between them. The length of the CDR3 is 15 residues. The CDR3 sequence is CASSYSGSPTGELFF. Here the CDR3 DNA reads TGTGCCAGCAGTTACTCGGGGAGTCCCACCGGGGAGCTGTTTTTT.

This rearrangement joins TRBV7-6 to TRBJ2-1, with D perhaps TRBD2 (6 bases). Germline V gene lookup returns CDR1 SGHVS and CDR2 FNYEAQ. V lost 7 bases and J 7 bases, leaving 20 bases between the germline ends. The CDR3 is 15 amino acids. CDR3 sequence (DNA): TGTGCCAGCACAAACCCATTGGGGGGAAATAATGAGCAGTTCTTC. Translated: CASTNPLGGNNEQFF.

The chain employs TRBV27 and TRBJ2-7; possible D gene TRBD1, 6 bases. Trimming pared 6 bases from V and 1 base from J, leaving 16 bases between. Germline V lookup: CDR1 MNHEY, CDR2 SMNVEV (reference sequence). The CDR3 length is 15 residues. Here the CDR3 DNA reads TGTGCCAGCAGCCTTCAGGGGCCCCGGTCCTACGAGCAGTACTTC. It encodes CASSLQGPRSYEQYF.

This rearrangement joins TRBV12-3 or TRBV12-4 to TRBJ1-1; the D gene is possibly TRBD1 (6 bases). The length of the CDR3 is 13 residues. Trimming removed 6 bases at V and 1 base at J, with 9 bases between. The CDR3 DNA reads TGTGCCAGCAGCCCGACAGGGAACACTGAAGCTTTCTTT. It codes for CASSPTGNTEAFF.

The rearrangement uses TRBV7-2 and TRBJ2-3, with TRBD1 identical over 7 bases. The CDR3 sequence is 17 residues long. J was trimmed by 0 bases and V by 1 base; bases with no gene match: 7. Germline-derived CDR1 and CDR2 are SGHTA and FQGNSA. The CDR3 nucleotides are TGTGCCAGCAGCTTAGTCCGGCAGGGGGATAGCACAGATACGCAGTATTTT. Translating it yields CASSLVRQGDSTDTQYF.